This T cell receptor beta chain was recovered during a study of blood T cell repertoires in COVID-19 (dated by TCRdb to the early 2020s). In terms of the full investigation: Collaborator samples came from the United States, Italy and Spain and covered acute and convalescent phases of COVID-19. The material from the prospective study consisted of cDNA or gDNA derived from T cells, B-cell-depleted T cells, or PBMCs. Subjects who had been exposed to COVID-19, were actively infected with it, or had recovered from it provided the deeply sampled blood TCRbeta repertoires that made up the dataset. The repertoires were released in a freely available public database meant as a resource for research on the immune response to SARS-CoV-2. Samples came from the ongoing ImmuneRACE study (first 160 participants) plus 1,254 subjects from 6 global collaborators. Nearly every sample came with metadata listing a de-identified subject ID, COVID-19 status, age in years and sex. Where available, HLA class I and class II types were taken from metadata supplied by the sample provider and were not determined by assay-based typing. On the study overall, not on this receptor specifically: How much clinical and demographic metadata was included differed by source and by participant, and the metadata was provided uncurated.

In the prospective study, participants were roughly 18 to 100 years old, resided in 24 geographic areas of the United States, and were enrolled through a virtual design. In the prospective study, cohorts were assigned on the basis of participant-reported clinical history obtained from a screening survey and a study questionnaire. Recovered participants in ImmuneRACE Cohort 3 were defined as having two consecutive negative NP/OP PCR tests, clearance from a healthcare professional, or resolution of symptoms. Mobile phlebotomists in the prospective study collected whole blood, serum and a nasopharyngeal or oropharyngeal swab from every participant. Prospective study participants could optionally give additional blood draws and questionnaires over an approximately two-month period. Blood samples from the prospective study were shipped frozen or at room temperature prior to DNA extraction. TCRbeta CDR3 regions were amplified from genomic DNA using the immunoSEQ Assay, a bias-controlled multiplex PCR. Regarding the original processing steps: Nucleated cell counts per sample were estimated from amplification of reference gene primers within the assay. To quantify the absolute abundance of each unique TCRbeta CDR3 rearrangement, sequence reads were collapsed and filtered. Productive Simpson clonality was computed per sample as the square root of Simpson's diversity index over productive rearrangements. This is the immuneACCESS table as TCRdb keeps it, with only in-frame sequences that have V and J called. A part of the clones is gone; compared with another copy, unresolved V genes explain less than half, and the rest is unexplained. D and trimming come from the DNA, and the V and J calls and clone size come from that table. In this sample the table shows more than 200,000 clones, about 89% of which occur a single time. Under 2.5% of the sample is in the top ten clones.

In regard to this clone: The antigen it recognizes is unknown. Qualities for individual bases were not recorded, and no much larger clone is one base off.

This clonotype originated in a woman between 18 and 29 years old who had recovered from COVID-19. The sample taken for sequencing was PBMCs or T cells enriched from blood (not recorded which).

The bases are TGTGCCAGCAGCGTAGGAGGGGGAGCCGGGGAGCTGTTTTTT. The encoded protein is CASSVGGGAGELFF. The chain is assembled from TRBV9 and TRBJ2-2; a tentative D call is TRBD1 (6 bases match). Based on the germline V gene, the CDR1 and CDR2 sequences are SGDLS and YYNGEE. The CDR3 contains 14 residues, cysteine and phenylalanine counted. Of the read, only the CDR3 DNA is kept; its 42 bases are in frame from base 1. The junction carries 9 bases between V and J, which are trimmed by 0 bases and 6 bases respectively.